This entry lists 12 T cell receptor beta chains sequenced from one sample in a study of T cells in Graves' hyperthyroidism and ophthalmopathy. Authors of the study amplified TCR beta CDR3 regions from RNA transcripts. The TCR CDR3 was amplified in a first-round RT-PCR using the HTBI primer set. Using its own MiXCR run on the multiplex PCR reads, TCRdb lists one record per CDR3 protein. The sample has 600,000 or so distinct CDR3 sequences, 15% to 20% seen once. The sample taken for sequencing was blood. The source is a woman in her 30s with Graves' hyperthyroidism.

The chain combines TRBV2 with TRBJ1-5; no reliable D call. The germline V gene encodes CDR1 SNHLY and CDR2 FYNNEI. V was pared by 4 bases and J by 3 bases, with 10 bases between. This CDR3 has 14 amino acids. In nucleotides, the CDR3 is TGTGCCAGCAGTGGGCGGGCGTACAATCAGCCCCAGCATTTT. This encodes CASSGRAYNQPQHF.

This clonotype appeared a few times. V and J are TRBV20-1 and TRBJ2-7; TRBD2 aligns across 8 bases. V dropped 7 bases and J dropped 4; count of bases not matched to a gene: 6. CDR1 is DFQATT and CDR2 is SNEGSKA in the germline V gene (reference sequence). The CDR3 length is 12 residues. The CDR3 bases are TGCAGTGGCGCGGGACTAGTGTACGAGCAGTACTTC. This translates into CSGAGLVYEQYF.

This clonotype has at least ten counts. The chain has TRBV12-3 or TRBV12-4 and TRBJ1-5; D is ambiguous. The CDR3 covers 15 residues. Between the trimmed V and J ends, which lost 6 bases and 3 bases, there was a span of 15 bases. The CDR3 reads CASSPILTDNQPQHF. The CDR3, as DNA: TGTGCCAGCAGCCCCATACTGACGGACAATCAGCCCCAGCATTTT.

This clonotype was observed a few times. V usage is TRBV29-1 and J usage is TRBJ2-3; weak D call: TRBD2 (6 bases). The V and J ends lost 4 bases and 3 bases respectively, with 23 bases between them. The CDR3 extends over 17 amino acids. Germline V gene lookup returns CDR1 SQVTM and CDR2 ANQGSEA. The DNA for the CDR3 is TGCAGCGTTGTAGGTCTTGACGAGGACTACTTTACAGATACGCAGTATTTT. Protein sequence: CSVVGLDEDYFTDTQYF.

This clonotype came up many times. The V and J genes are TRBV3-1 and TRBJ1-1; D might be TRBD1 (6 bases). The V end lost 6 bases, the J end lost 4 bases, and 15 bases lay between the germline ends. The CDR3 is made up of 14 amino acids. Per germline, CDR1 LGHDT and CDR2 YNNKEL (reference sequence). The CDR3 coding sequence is TGTGCCAGCAGGCATTTAAACAGGGCCACTGAAGCTTTCTTT. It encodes CASRHLNRATEAFF.

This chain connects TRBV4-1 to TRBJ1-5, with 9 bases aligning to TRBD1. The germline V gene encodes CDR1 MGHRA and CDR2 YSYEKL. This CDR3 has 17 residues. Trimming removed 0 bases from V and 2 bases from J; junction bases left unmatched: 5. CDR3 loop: CASSQEGTGHGNQPQHF. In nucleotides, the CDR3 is TGCGCCAGCAGCCAAGAGGGGACAGGGCACGGCAATCAGCCCCAGCATTTT.

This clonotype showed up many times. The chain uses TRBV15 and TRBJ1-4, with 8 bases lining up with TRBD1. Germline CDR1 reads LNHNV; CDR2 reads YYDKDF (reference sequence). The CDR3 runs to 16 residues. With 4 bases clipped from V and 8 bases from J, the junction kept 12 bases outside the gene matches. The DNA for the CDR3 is TGTGCCACCAGCACGGGACAGGCGGCCCGCGGGGAAAAACTGTTTTTT. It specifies CATSTGQAARGEKLFF. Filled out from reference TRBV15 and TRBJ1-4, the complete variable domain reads DAMVIQNPRYQVTQFGKPVTLSCSQTLNHNVMYWYQQKSSQAPKLLFHYYDKDFNNEADTPDNFQSRRPNTSFCFLDIRSPGLGDTAMYLCATSTGQAARGEKLFFGSGTQLSVL.

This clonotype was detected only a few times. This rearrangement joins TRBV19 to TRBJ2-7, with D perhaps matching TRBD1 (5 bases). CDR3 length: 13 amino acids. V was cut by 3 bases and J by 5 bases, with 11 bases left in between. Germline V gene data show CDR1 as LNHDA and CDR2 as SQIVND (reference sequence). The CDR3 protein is CASSIASGNEQYF. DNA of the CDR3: TGTGCCAGTAGTATTGCTTCAGGGAACGAGCAGTACTTC.

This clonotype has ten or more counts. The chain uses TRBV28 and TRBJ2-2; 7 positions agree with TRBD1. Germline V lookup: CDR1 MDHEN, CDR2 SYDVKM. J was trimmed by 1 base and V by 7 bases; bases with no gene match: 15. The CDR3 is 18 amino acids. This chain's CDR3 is CASNYPRQGIVNTGELFF. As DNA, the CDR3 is TGTGCCAGCAATTACCCTCGACAGGGAATCGTGAACACCGGGGAGCTGTTTTTT.

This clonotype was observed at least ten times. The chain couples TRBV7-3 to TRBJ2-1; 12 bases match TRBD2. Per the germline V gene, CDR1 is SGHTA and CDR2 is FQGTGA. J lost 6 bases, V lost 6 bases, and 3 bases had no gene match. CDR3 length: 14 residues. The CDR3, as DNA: TGTGCCAGCAGTTTGGGACTAGCGGGCAATGAGCAGTTCTTC. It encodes CASSLGLAGNEQFF.

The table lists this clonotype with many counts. The CDR3: CASSQGPRGGTEAFF. For the CDR3, the DNA is TGTGCCAGCAGCCAAGGCCCACGAGGCGGGACTGAAGCTTTCTTT. The rearrangement links TRBV3-1 to TRBJ1-1; unclear D gene. Germline V gene data show CDR1 as LGHDT and CDR2 as YNNKEL (reference sequence). V lost 1 base to trimming and J lost 5 bases, with 14 bases between them. The CDR3 runs 15 residues.

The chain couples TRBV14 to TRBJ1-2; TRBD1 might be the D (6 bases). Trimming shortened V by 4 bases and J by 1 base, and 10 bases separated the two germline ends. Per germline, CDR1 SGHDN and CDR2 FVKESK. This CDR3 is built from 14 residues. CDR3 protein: CASSRGQFNYGYTF. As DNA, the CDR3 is TGTGCCAGCAGCCGCGGACAGTTTAACTATGGCTACACCTTC.